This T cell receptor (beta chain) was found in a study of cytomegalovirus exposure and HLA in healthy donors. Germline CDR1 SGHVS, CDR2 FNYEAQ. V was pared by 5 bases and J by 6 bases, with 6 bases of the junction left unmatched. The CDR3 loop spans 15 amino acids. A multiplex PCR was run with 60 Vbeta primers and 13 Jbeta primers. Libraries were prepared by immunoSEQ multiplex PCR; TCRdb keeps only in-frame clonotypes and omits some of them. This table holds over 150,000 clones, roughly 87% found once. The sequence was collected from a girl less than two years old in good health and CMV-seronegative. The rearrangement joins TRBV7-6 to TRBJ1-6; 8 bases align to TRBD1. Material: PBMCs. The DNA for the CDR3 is TGTGCCAGCAGCCTAGGGACAGGATCTAATTCACCCCTCCACTTT. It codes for CASSLGTGSNSPLHF.